The source of this T cell receptor (beta chain) is a study of CD8+ T cells in alopecia areata. Study-level information: Patients in the treated group were given tofacitinib by mouth, 5 to 10 mg twice a day. Scoring treated patients' severity relied on the percentage of scalp area affected. Overall study findings and caveats: Scalp samples also yield sequences from resident alphabeta T cells of normal skin. Scalp clonality, along with expanded CD8+ clones among the top 100, was significantly decreased by tofacitinib.

As the sequencing template, cDNA was produced by extracting RNA and reverse transcribing it. Data came from immunoSEQ multiplex PCR; TCRdb stores just in-frame clones and leaves some out. In the table there are about 210,000 clones, just over 65% of which are singletons. Treatment of the sample: oral pan-JAK inhibitor, 5-10 mg twice daily. This CDR3 spans 13 amino acids. Trimming pared 3 bases from V and 1 base from J, leaving 9 bases between. CDR1 is SQVTM, CDR2 ANQGSEA, per germline. This clone has more than one count but fewer than ten. The antigen remains unidentified. The chain couples TRBV29-1 to TRBJ1-2; D remains ambiguous. The receptor comes from a human donor with alopecia areata. The source material was CD4+ T cells sorted from blood, sampled around week 42, from a patient treated with tofacitinib. CDR3: CSVEQEFNYGYTF. DNA of the CDR3: TGCAGCGTTGAGCAGGAGTTTAACTATGGCTACACCTTC.